Listed below are T cell receptor beta chains from one sample, sequenced in a study of post-analysis software for immune sequencing data. MiXCR was run by TCRdb on the PCR reads, yielding one entry per CDR3 protein. The sample lists hundreds of thousands of distinct CDR3 sequences; roughly 46% were seen once. Input material: blood. The origin of the receptors is a girl aged 10 to 17 with multiple sclerosis. Both conserved end residues are part of each CDR3. The D gene is left open where the match is weak. Part of the rows lack a size; the others show once, few, many or a class for expanded clones.

j_gene | v_gene | len | abundance | d_gene | CDR3nt | CDR3aa
TRBJ1-4 | TRBV12-3/TRBV12-4 | 15 | few | - | TGTGCCAGCAGTCAAAACAGGGCCGTTAATGAAAAACTGTTTTTT | CASSQNRAVNEKLFF
TRBJ1-4 | TRBV27 | 15 | few | - | TGTGCCAGCAGTCCCACACGGGACGCGGCTGAAAAACTGTTTTTT | CASSPTRDAAEKLFF
TRBJ2-1 | TRBV6-4 | 16 | once | TRBD2 | TGTGCCAGCAGCAGACTAGCGGGGGTATCATACAATGAGCAGTTCTTC | CASSRLAGVSYNEQFF
TRBJ2-1 | TRBV5-5 | 16 | - | - | TGTGCCAGCAGCTTGGTTGGGCGGGCGAGCTACAATGAGCAGTTCTTC | CASSLVGRASYNEQFF
TRBJ2-7 | TRBV6-6 | 14 | - | TRBD2 | TGTGCCAGCATAAGAAGCACGTCGGGGGGCGAGCAGTACTTC | CASIRSTSGGEQYF
TRBJ2-7 | TRBV3-1 | 12 | - | - | TGTGCCAGCAGCCAGCGGCCCTACGAGCAGTACTTC | CASSQRPYEQYF
TRBJ2-7 | TRBV27 | 15 | few | - | TGTGCCAGCAGTTTTCGGCGGGACAGAGTACACGAGCAGTACTTC | CASSFRRDRVHEQYF
TRBJ2-3 | TRBV20-1 | 12 | few | TRBD1 | TGCAGTGCACAACAGGGGCTGGATACGCAGTATTTT | CSAQQGLDTQYF
TRBJ2-7 | TRBV4-3 | 14 | - | - | TGCGCCAGCAGCCAAAATCCCAAATCCTACGAGCAGTACTTC | CASSQNPKSYEQYF
TRBJ2-7 | TRBV4-1 | 16 | few | TRBD1 | TGCGCCAGCAGCCAAGAAGCGACAGGGGCCTACTACGAGCAGTACTTC | CASSQEATGAYYEQYF
TRBJ2-1 | TRBV20-1 | 14 | - | - | TGCAGTGCCCTGACAACCCAAACTAGTAGTGAGCAGTTCTTC | CSALTTQTSSEQFF
TRBJ2-1 | TRBV5-1 | 15 | few | - | TGCGCCAGCAGCTTGGCGGGCAGGGCCCCCAATGAGCAGTTCTTC | CASSLAGRAPNEQFF
TRBJ1-2 | TRBV4-2 | 15 | - | - | TGTGCCAGCAGCCAAGATGTCGGGGAGAACTATGGCTACACCTTC | CASSQDVGENYGYTF
TRBJ1-2 | TRBV7-3 | 14 | - | - | TGTGCCAGCAGCTTAAACCCCGACCTGGGTGGCTACACCTTC | CASSLNPDLGGYTF
TRBJ2-5 | TRBV24-1 | 15 | - | - | TGTGCCACCAGTGATGGGAATGGACAGTGGGAGACCCAGTACTTC | CATSDGNGQWETQYF
TRBJ1-4 | TRBV20-1 | 12 | - | - | TGCAGTGCTAGATATACGGCTGAAAAACTGTTTTTT | CSARYTAEKLFF
TRBJ2-5 | TRBV20-1 | 15 | - | TRBD1 | TGCAGTGCCCTTCCCCGGCGGGACAGGCAAGAGACCCAGTACTTC | CSALPRRDRQETQYF
TRBJ2-3 | TRBV3-1 | 15 | few | TRBD1 | TGTGCCAGCAGCCAACATTTGGGACAGGGGATAACGCAGTATTTT | CASSQHLGQGITQYF
TRBJ2-3 | TRBV7-9 | 16 | - | - | TGTGCCAGCAGCCCACCCGGGCCTAGCTGGGGAGATACGCAGTATTTT | CASSPPGPSWGDTQYF
TRBJ1-4 | TRBV24-1 | 15 | many | - | TGTGCCACCACCGGCATCTTCCCGACTAATGAAAAACTGTTTTTT | CATTGIFPTNEKLFF
TRBJ2-7 | TRBV20-1 | 14 | - | - | TGCAGTGCTCAGAGCCTAGCGAACACCTACGAGCAGTACTTC | CSAQSLANTYEQYF
TRBJ2-2 | TRBV28 | 16 | - | TRBD1 | TGTGCCAGCAGCTCCGGGACAGGGGATGTCACCGGGGAGCTGTTTTTT | CASSSGTGDVTGELFF
TRBJ2-7 | TRBV7-2 | 14 | - | - | TGTGCCAGCAGCCTTTCAGGGGTCCCCTACGAGCAGTACTTC | CASSLSGVPYEQYF
TRBJ2-5 | TRBV5-1 | 13 | - | - | TGCGCCAGCAGCGGAGGGGGCCGAGAGACCCAGTACTTC | CASSGGGRETQYF
TRBJ2-5 | TRBV14 | 13 | - | - | TGTGCCAGCAGCCCGAGACTGAAAGAGACCCAGTACTTC | CASSPRLKETQYF
TRBJ2-7 | TRBV10-3 | 12 | - | - | TGTGCCATCAAGACAGGCTCCCACGAGCAGTACTTC | CAIKTGSHEQYF
TRBJ2-7 | TRBV5-1 | 15 | many | TRBD2 | TGCGCCAGCAGCTTGGCGGGGGGAAGCTCCTACGAGCAGTACTTC | CASSLAGGSSYEQYF
TRBJ2-5 | TRBV6-2/TRBV6-3 | 11 | - | - | TGTGCCAGCAGTTACGGGAAGACCCAGTACTTC | CASSYGKTQYF
TRBJ2-7 | TRBV21-1 | 15 | once | - | TGTGCCAGCAGCAAAGAGGGGCCGAGCTCCTACGAGCAGTACTTC | CASSKEGPSSYEQYF
TRBJ1-2 | TRBV28 | 14 | once | TRBD1 | TGTGCCAGCGGGAGGACAGGGCAGGACTATGGCTACACCTTC | CASGRTGQDYGYTF
TRBJ2-7 | TRBV20-1 | 16 | few | TRBD2 | TGCAGTGCTAGAATCGGGACTAGCGGGAGTAACTACGAGCAGTACTTC | CSARIGTSGSNYEQYF
TRBJ1-4 | TRBV20-1 | 12 | - | - | TGCAGTGGGAGGGACACCAATGAAAAACTGTTTTTT | CSGRDTNEKLFF
TRBJ1-2 | TRBV6-6 | 15 | - | - | TGTGCCAGCAGTTACTCCCGTGTAGGCAACTATGGCTACACCTTC | CASSYSRVGNYGYTF
TRBJ2-7 | TRBV7-6 | 15 | - | - | TGTGCCAGCAGCCCCGGGACCGCCGGATCCTACGAGCAGTACTTC | CASSPGTAGSYEQYF
TRBJ1-4 | TRBV12-3/TRBV12-4 | 14 | - | - | TGTGCCAGCAGGACTGCAGGGAATGGTGAAAAACTGTTTTTT | CASRTAGNGEKLFF
TRBJ2-1 | TRBV2 | 15 | - | - | TGTGCCAGCAGTGAAGCGACTAGACCCTACAATGAGCAGTTCTTC | CASSEATRPYNEQFF
TRBJ1-1 | TRBV27 | 14 | - | TRBD1 | TGTGCCGGCAGTTTTGAGGCAGGGGGCACTGAAGCTTTCTTT | CAGSFEAGGTEAFF
TRBJ2-1 | TRBV10-3 | 14 | - | TRBD1 | TGTGCCATCAGGCCGGGACAGGGGAGAAATGAGCAGTTCTTC | CAIRPGQGRNEQFF
TRBJ2-7 | TRBV4-1 | 14 | - | TRBD1 | TGCGCCAGCAGCTTCCGGGACAGGGGAGGCGAGCAGTACTTC | CASSFRDRGGEQYF
TRBJ1-4 | TRBV7-9 | 17 | - | - | TGTGCCAGCAGCTTAGGTCTTTTTGAGACGGGAGGAGAAAAACTGTTTTTT | CASSLGLFETGGEKLFF